The 26 T cell receptor beta chains presented below share a single source sample, sequenced in a study of blood T cell repertoires in COVID-19. Profiled with immunoSEQ multiplex PCR; TCRdb holds only in-frame clones, not every one. The sample contains around 170,000 clones, 84% of which appear only once. Sequenced material: peripheral blood. Receptors were obtained from a man aged 18 to 35 with active or convalescent COVID-19.

V usage is TRBV2 and J usage is TRBJ2-7; 12 bases line up with TRBD2. CDR3 length equals 16 residues. Germline trimming cut 5 bases from V and 0 bases from J; bases unmatched to any gene: 5. Germline CDR1 and CDR2: SNHLY and FYNNEI. The CDR3 reads CASSSGLAGSSYEQYF. In DNA form, the CDR3 reads TGTGCCAGCAGTTCCGGACTAGCGGGGAGCTCCTACGAGCAGTACTTC. Drawing the rest from reference TRBV2 and TRBJ2-7, the complete variable domain is EPEVTQTPSHQVTQMGQEVILRCVPISNHLYFYWYRQILGQKVEFLVSFYNNEISEKSEIFDDQFSVERPDGSNFTLKIRSTKLEDSAMYFCASSSGLAGSSYEQYFGPGTRLTVT.

V is TRBV11-2 and J is TRBJ1-2; tentatively, D is TRBD1 (5 bases). The CDR3 is 12 residues long. The germline V gene encodes CDR1 SGHAT and CDR2 FQNNGV. Trimming pared 3 bases from V and 8 bases from J, leaving 10 bases between. The CDR3 nucleotides read TGTGCCAGCAGCTTGCAGGGTGGGGGCTACACCTTC. It specifies CASSLQGGGYTF.

The V gene is TRBV21-1, the J gene TRBJ2-1; TRBD2 was called by the table and not checked on the DNA. TRBV21-1 is annotated as a pseudogene. The length of the CDR3 is 18 residues. CDR3 in DNA: TGTGCCAGCAGCAAAGGGCCAGTTCTAGCGGGGGGGCATAATGAGCAGTTCTTC. Its protein product is CASSKGPVLAGGHNEQFF.

The chain carries TRBV10-3 and TRBJ2-7, with a tentative D call TRBD2 (6 bases). V gave up 6 bases and J gave up 2 bases, with 11 bases separating them. CDR3 length equals 13 residues. Germline values: CDR1 ENHRY, CDR2 SYGVKD. The CDR3 here is CAIRRDETYEQYF. The DNA of the CDR3 is TGTGCCATCAGGCGGGACGAGACCTACGAGCAGTACTTC.

The chain has TRBV6-5 and TRBJ2-5, with D possibly TRBD1 on 6 matching bases. The CDR3 contains 15 residues. Germline V gives CDR1 MNHEY, CDR2 SVGAGI. Between the trimmed V and J ends, which lost 8 bases and 5 bases, there was a span of 21 bases. CDR3 sequence (DNA): TGTGCCAGCTATCTTCGGGCAGGGGCGTGGGAGACCCAGTACTTC. Translation gives CASYLRAGAWETQYF.

The chain employs TRBV12-3 or TRBV12-4 and TRBJ2-7; TRBD1 matches 7 bases. The CDR3 has 13 amino acids. The V segment lost 6 bases and the J segment 2 bases; nucleotides outside the gene matches: 4. The CDR3 sequence is CASRQTGTYEQYF. CDR3 bases: TGTGCCAGCAGACAGACAGGGACCTACGAGCAGTACTTC.

The chain recombines TRBV11-3 with TRBJ2-1; the match to TRBD2 covers 10 bases. CDR3 length: 15 amino acids. CDR1 is SGHNT, CDR2 YENEEA, per germline. V shed 2 bases and J 3 bases; nucleotides not matched to a gene: 1. The CDR3 DNA reads as TGTGCCAGCAGCTTAAGCGGGAGGGTCTACAATGAGCAGTTCTTC. Translated: CASSLSGRVYNEQFF.

V is TRBV3-1 (or the pseudogene TRBV3-2) and J is TRBJ2-1, with 10 bases matching TRBD2. Trimming took 4 bases from V and 4 from J; bases not matched to a gene: 4. CDR1 LGHDT and CDR2 YNNKEL come from the germline V gene (reference sequence). CDR3 size: 15 residues. This chain's CDR3 is CASSLRTSGYNEQFF. CDR3 in DNA: TGTGCCAGCAGCCTTCGGACTAGCGGTTACAATGAGCAGTTCTTC.

The chain employs TRBV7-3 and TRBJ1-6, with D hard to call. V was shortened by 1 base and J by 9 bases, with 7 bases between the two germline ends. Germline-derived CDR1 and CDR2 are SGHTA and FQGTGA. CDR3 size: 13 residues. CDR3 region: CASSLNPVSPLHF. In nucleotides, the CDR3 is TGTGCCAGCAGCTTAAATCCAGTTTCACCCCTCCACTTT.

V usage is TRBV18 and J usage is TRBJ1-4, with D possibly TRBD1 on 6 matching bases. There are 16 residues in the CDR3. V dropped 2 bases and J dropped 7 bases, with 17 bases sitting between them. The germline CDR1 and CDR2 sequences are KGHSH and LQKENI. The CDR3 coding sequence is TGTGCCAGCTCACCAGGGTTCACAGGGTTTATTGAAAAACTGTTTTTT. Translating gives CASSPGFTGFIEKLFF.

The chain recombines TRBV19 with TRBJ2-7; 9 bases are a match to TRBD2. V lost 5 bases and J lost 3; bases outside the gene matches: 8. There are 15 residues in the CDR3. CDR1 LNHDA and CDR2 SQIVND come from the germline V gene (reference sequence). The CDR3 reads CASSHGSGGIYEQYF. Written as DNA, the CDR3 is TGTGCCAGTAGTCACGGGAGCGGGGGGATCTACGAGCAGTACTTC.

This clone has at least ten counts. This sequence joins TRBV25-1 and TRBJ2-6; 10 bases match TRBD1. Per the germline V gene, CDR1 is MGHDK and CDR2 is SYGVNS. V lost 5 bases, J lost 0 bases, and 4 bases stayed unmatched. The CDR3 loop spans 17 amino acids. CDR3 sequence: CASSLRDRGSGANVLTF. CDR3 in DNA: TGTGCCAGCAGTCTCCGGGACAGGGGCTCTGGGGCCAACGTCCTGACTTTC.

CDR3 amino acids: CASSFDRMGTGELFF. Written as DNA, the CDR3 is TGTGCCAGCAGCTTTGACAGGATGGGCACCGGGGAGCTGTTTTTT. The V call is TRBV12-1, the J call TRBJ2-2; the table's D call TRBD1 went unverified against the DNA. TRBV12-1 is noted as a pseudogene. The CDR3 runs 15 residues.

This chain uses TRBV3-1 (or the pseudogene TRBV3-2) with TRBJ2-3, with 11 bases aligning to TRBD2. V gave up 6 bases and J gave up 1 base; unmatched junction bases: 0. Per the germline V gene, CDR1 is LGHDT and CDR2 is YNNKEL (reference sequence). The CDR3 contains 14 residues. CDR3 bases: TGTGCCAGCAGGACTAGCGGGGGCACAGATACGCAGTATTTT. As protein: CASRTSGGTDTQYF.

The V gene is TRBV19, the J gene TRBJ1-5; no clear D gene. Germline CDR1 reads LNHDA; CDR2 reads SQIVND (reference sequence). The CDR3 has 13 amino acids. Trimming took 7 bases from V and 4 from J, leaving 11 bases between them. CDR3 region: CASMIGKNQPQHF. In DNA, the CDR3 is TGTGCCAGTATGATCGGGAAAAATCAGCCCCAGCATTTT.

The chain has TRBV11-2 and TRBJ2-7; 11 nucleotides align to TRBD2. Germline loops: CDR1 SGHAT, CDR2 FQNNGV. The CDR3 is made up of 16 amino acids. Trimming removed 1 base from V and 7 bases from J; junction bases left unmatched: 9. CDR3 residues: CASSLVSGRAGGEQYF. The CDR3 bases are TGTGCCAGCAGCTTAGTTAGCGGGAGGGCAGGAGGGGAGCAGTACTTC.

The rearrangement joins TRBV7-9 to TRBJ2-5; 11 bases are shared with TRBD2. Germline V gene data show CDR1 as SEHNR and CDR2 as FQNEAQ (reference sequence). The V and J ends lost 1 base and 7 bases, in that order; junction bases with no gene match: 5. This CDR3 region has 15 residues. This CDR3 reads CASSLVVLAGGTQYF. The DNA for the CDR3 is TGTGCCAGCAGCTTAGTTGTCCTAGCGGGGGGGACCCAGTACTTC.

This clone was recorded a few times. The chain is built from TRBV14 and TRBJ2-7; a possible D gene is TRBD1 (6 bases). The germline CDR1 and CDR2 sequences are SGHDN and FVKESK. This CDR3 spans 14 amino acids. V lost 3 bases and J 1 base, leaving 10 bases between the germline ends. The DNA of the CDR3 is TGTGCCAGCAGCCATCCGGGACATTCCTACGAGCAGTACTTC. Translation gives CASSHPGHSYEQYF.

The rearrangement joins TRBV4-2 to TRBJ2-5; 9 nucleotides line up with TRBD2. Germline trimming cut 1 base from V and 4 bases from J; bases unmatched to any gene: 4. The CDR3 loop spans 15 amino acids. Germline values: CDR1 LGHNA, CDR2 YNFKEQ. CDR3 in amino acids: CASSQGAGGPETQYF. For the CDR3, the DNA is TGTGCCAGCAGCCAAGGTGCGGGAGGGCCAGAGACCCAGTACTTC.

J is TRBJ2-7 and V is TRBV6-5; TRBD2 aligns across 9 bases. The length of the CDR3 is 15 residues. Per germline, CDR1 MNHEY and CDR2 SVGAGI. With 6 bases clipped from V and 5 bases from J, the junction kept 11 bases outside the gene matches. The CDR3 is CASRKVSGSYHEQYF. The CDR3 region has the DNA TGTGCCAGCAGAAAGGTTAGCGGGAGTTACCACGAGCAGTACTTC.

The chain combines TRBV15 with TRBJ1-6, with D possibly matching TRBD1 (5 bases). Germline CDR1 LNHNV, CDR2 YYDKDF (reference sequence). Trimming removed 2 bases from V and 9 bases from J, with 14 bases in between. CDR3 length equals 15 residues. The CDR3 loop reads CATSRNNRGISPLHF. The CDR3 region has the DNA TGTGCCACCAGCAGAAACAATAGGGGAATTTCACCCCTCCACTTT.

This clone was counted between two and nine times. This CDR3 is CSVEVSSGRDQYF. The CDR3 nucleotides read TGCAGCGTTGAAGTCTCTAGCGGGAGGGACCAGTACTTC. V usage is TRBV29-1 and J usage is TRBJ2-5, with 12 nucleotides matching TRBD2. This CDR3 is 13 amino acids long. Per the germline V gene, CDR1 is SQVTM and CDR2 is ANQGSEA. The J segment lost 10 bases and the V segment lost 1 base, leaving 4 bases of the junction unmatched.

The V and J genes are TRBV14 and TRBJ1-3; the match to TRBD1 covers 8 bases. The CDR3 sequence is 16 residues long. The J segment lost 11 bases and the V segment lost 0 bases, leaving 12 bases of the junction unmatched. Germline V gene lookup returns CDR1 SGHDN and CDR2 FVKESK. The CDR3 DNA reads as TGTGCCAGCAGCCAAGACCGGGACAGGTTCTCAGCAGCCATATATTTT. It codes for CASSQDRDRFSAAIYF. Together with reference TRBV14 and TRBJ1-3, the CDR3 gives the full variable domain: EAGVTQFPSHSVIEKGQTVTLRCDPISGHDNLYWYRRVMGKEIKFLLHFVKESKQDESGMPNNRFLAERTGGTYSTLKVQPAELEDSGVYFCASSQDRDRFSAAIYFGEGSWLTVV.

The V call is TRBV5-8, the J call TRBJ2-7; 9 bases are shared with TRBD1. V shed 4 bases and J 0 bases; nucleotides not matched to a gene: 5. Germline CDR1 is SGHTS and CDR2 is YDEGEE. The CDR3 covers 15 residues. The DNA of the CDR3 is TGTGCCAGCAGCCTGGGGGACAGGGTCTCCTACGAGCAGTACTTC. Protein sequence: CASSLGDRVSYEQYF.

The CDR3 DNA follows: TGTGCCAGTAGTATTATCCCGGGACAGGAGTACGAGCAGTACTTC. This codes for CASSIIPGQEYEQYF. The rearrangement uses TRBV19 and TRBJ2-7; 8 bases match TRBD1. Per the germline V gene, CDR1 is LNHDA and CDR2 is SQIVND (reference sequence). J lost 4 bases, V lost 3 bases, and 8 bases had no gene match. There are 15 residues in the CDR3.

The chain is built from TRBV4-1 and TRBJ2-7; a weak D match, TRBD2 (5 bases). Germline CDR1 reads MGHRA; CDR2 reads YSYEKL. V lost 4 bases to trimming and J lost 0 bases, with 10 bases between them. This CDR3 region has 14 residues. CDR3 sequence: CASSRSGHSYEQYF. In nucleotides, the CDR3 is TGCGCCAGCAGCCGAAGCGGCCACTCCTACGAGCAGTACTTC.